The entry below describes one T cell receptor (beta chain). Its matching antigen is unknown. The data were taken from a study of identifying expanded T cells in peripheral blood. Whole-study results and caveats: Variance in clone template counts between approximately two-week samples significantly increased with total template count across all healthy donors. Technical replicates showed around 1.3 changed clones; roughly two weeks 15 to 20; four weeks 19.

The protocol was immunoSEQ multiplex PCR, while the TCRdb copy is restricted to in-frame clones and leaves out a portion. The sample includes 50,000 to 70,000 clones, about 89% of them seen just once. Germline CDR1 is SEHNR and CDR2 is FQNEAQ (reference sequence). V trimming: 5 bases; J trimming: 2 bases; junction bases outside the gene matches: 7. The length of the CDR3 is 15 residues. The sequencing sample was made of blood. The chain joins TRBV7-9 to TRBJ1-2; 8 nucleotides align to TRBD1. The TCR was taken from a person aged 18 to 75 in good health. CDR3 protein: CASSGDRLFNYGYTF. CDR3 in DNA: TGTGCCAGCAGCGGGGACAGGCTTTTCAACTATGGCTACACCTTC.